The next 14 T cell receptor beta chains were all read from a single sample in a study of regulatory T cells in long-lasting Graves disease (dated by TCRdb to about 2021). The meaning of the sample's time point label: newly diagnosed GD, antithyroid drugs for less than 3 months. For both TCR sequencing and RNA sequencing, RNA was extracted from PBMCs in TRIzol. Libraries were built with multiplex PCR. Sequencing was performed on an Illumina HiSeq 4000. TCR beta libraries were built with iRepertoire HTBI primers and Arm-PCR amplification of CDR3 regions. Using fastp trimming at Q25 and MiXCR clonotype assembly, TCRdb reanalyzed the public sequencing data and kept in-frame beta chains. Identical CDR3 proteins give one entry, which carries the most common genes and DNA. The sample table records approximately 390,000 distinct CDR3 sequences; around 15% of these occur just once. Over 20% of the sample is taken by the ten largest.

The same data also went into a second study, on T cells in Graves' hyperthyroidism and ophthalmopathy.

The sequenced sample was peripheral blood mononuclear cells (PBMCs), obtained at new diagnosis, from a patient treated with antithyroid drugs. The origin of the receptors is a woman under 30 with Graves disease. Donor details come from another sample of the same person, matched by shared clones.

The J gene is TRBJ2-7, the V gene TRBV20-1; D is ambiguous. Germline loops: CDR1 DFQATT, CDR2 SNEGSKA (reference sequence). This CDR3 has 12 amino acids. V lost 1 base and J lost 5, with 9 bases in between. CDR3 sequence (DNA): TGCAGTGCTAGAGGAGGAACGGACGAGCAGTACTTC. Protein product: CSARGGTDEQYF.

This chain joins TRBV5-4 and TRBJ2-1; 9 bases are a match to TRBD2. Trimming cost V 9 bases and J 6 bases; bases outside gene matches: 16. The germline gives CDR1 SGHNT, CDR2 YYREEE (reference sequence). This CDR3 spans 16 amino acids. The CDR3 is CANRPDGSGSGNEQFF. The CDR3 DNA reads as TGTGCCAACAGACCCGATGGTAGCGGGAGCGGCAATGAGCAGTTCTTC.

This clonotype was observed at least ten times. This rearrangement joins TRBV2 to TRBJ2-7; D remains unclear. V lost 6 bases, J lost 0 bases, and 6 bases lay in between. This CDR3 contains 12 residues. Germline CDR1 is SNHLY and CDR2 is FYNNEI. CDR3 sequence: CASSEFSYEQYF. The DNA for the CDR3 is TGTGCCAGCAGCGAGTTCTCCTACGAGCAGTACTTC.

The rearrangement uses TRBV20-1 and TRBJ1-6; D gene uncertain. With 3 bases removed from V and 8 bases from J, the gap between germline ends came to 11 bases. CDR3 length equals 13 residues. CDR1 is DFQATT and CDR2 is SNEGSKA in the germline V gene (reference sequence). CDR3 DNA sequence: TGCAGTGCTAGTCCTTTGGGGTATTCACCCCTCCACTTT. This sequence encodes CSASPLGYSPLHF.

This clonotype occurred many times. V gene TRBV7-8 combines with J gene TRBJ1-1; D gene unclear. Germline V lookup: CDR1 SGHVS, CDR2 FQNEAQ. The CDR3 is 15 amino acids. The ends were cut back, 1 base at V and 1 base at J, with 10 bases in the middle. The CDR3 reads CASSLGGGPNTEAFF. The CDR3 DNA is TGTGCCAGCAGCTTAGGAGGAGGGCCGAACACTGAAGCTTTCTTT.

This clonotype was recorded at least ten times. Here the CDR3 reads CASNQEVLEMAFF. Here the CDR3 DNA reads TGTGCCAGCAATCAGGAGGTCCTCGAGATGGCTTTCTTT. The chain carries TRBV2 and TRBJ1-1; no firm D call. The CDR3 is 13 amino acids. Between the trimmed V and J ends, which lost 7 bases and 11 bases, there was a span of 20 bases. Germline CDR1 is SNHLY and CDR2 is FYNNEI.

V usage is TRBV2 and J usage is TRBJ2-4, with D perhaps assigned TRBD1 or TRBD2 (5 bases each). Germline loops: CDR1 SNHLY, CDR2 FYNNEI. The CDR3 sequence is 16 residues long. The germline V and J ends were trimmed by 5 bases and 6 bases, with 20 bases remaining between them. In DNA, the CDR3 is TGTGCCAGCAGTTACTCACCCGGGACGATAGGAAACATTCAGTACTTC. Translating it yields CASSYSPGTIGNIQYF.

J is TRBJ2-3 and V is TRBV4-1; D is ambiguous. The ends were cut back, 0 bases at V and 3 bases at J, with 7 bases in the middle. The CDR3 consists of 14 residues. CDR1 and CDR2 from the germline V gene are MGHRA and YSYEKL. Written as DNA, the CDR3 is TGCGCCAGCAGCCAAGATCGGTTAACAGATACGCAGTATTTT. Translated, it gives CASSQDRLTDTQYF.

This rearrangement joins TRBV4-2 to TRBJ2-3, with D maybe TRBD2 (5 bases). Germline V CDR1 and CDR2: LGHNA, YNFKEQ. Trimming pared 4 bases from V and 6 bases from J, leaving 11 bases between. The CDR3 has 13 amino acids. The CDR3 DNA reads TGTGCCAGCAGCCTGACTACACCGGATACGCAGTATTTT. This codes for CASSLTTPDTQYF.

There are many counts of this clonotype. The rearrangement uses TRBV5-8 and TRBJ2-3, with 9 bases matching TRBD2. Germline V lookup: CDR1 SGHTS, CDR2 YDEGEE. Trimming cost V 5 bases and J 5 bases; bases outside gene matches: 6. The CDR3 consists of 14 residues. The CDR3 bases are TGTGCCAGCAGTATAGCGGGAGCTATAGATACGCAGTATTTT. It is translated as CASSIAGAIDTQYF.

Many counts were recorded for this clonotype. The chain employs TRBV20-1 and TRBJ2-1; 10 bases fit TRBD1. The length of the CDR3 is 13 residues. Per germline, CDR1 DFQATT and CDR2 SNEGSKA (reference sequence). J was trimmed by 7 bases and V by 6 bases; bases with no gene match: 6. CDR3 region: CSARQGARNEQFF. The CDR3 nucleotides read TGCAGTGCAAGACAGGGGGCGCGTAATGAGCAGTTCTTC.

The chain recombines TRBV5-5 with TRBJ1-5, with 7 bases fitting TRBD1. CDR1 and CDR2 (germline): SGHKS, YYEKEE (reference sequence). V gave up 3 bases and J gave up 7 bases; unmatched junction bases: 7. This CDR3 spans 14 amino acids. CDR3 in DNA: TGTGCCAGCAGCTCCATGACAGGGCAACAGCCCCAGCATTTT. Amino acids: CASSSMTGQQPQHF.

Only a few counts were recorded for this clonotype. The V and J genes are TRBV20-1 and TRBJ1-6; D might be TRBD1 (6 bases). This CDR3 is built from 15 residues. V lost 5 bases, J lost 3 bases, and 14 bases lay in between. Germline V gene sequence: CDR1 DFQATT, CDR2 SNEGSKA (reference sequence). CDR3 nucleotides: TGCAGTGCTCCCGACAGGCGAAACTATAATTCACCCCTCCACTTT. The encoded protein is CSAPDRRNYNSPLHF.

This clonotype was recorded many times. V gene TRBV20-1 combines with J gene TRBJ2-5; no definite D call. The germline gives CDR1 DFQATT, CDR2 SNEGSKA (reference sequence). Trimming took 6 bases from V and 1 from J, leaving 12 bases between them. The CDR3 spans 13 residues. The CDR3 protein is CSALSPIQETQYF. The DNA of the CDR3 is TGCAGTGCACTTAGCCCGATCCAAGAGACCCAGTACTTC.